This T cell receptor (beta chain) is from a study of beta chain features in type 1 diabetes. Study overall: No age, gender or cell yield differences were seen between patients and healthy donors.

Reverse transcribing all isolated RNA meant expressed TCRB transcripts were sequenced. The protocol was immunoSEQ multiplex PCR, while the TCRdb copy is restricted to in-frame clones and leaves out a portion. The data contain about 230,000 clones, over 9.5% of them singletons. Study-level findings and limits: Naive, central memory and Treg TCRB repertoires seemed to resemble each other more closely in patients than they did in healthy donors. There were fewer insertions and more deletions at the VDJ junctions of type 1 diabetes patients. It was possible that PCR favored shorter templates, equally so in patients and controls.

In the case of this clone: Its antigen remains unknown.

There are 15 residues in the CDR3. With 1 base clipped from V and 3 bases from J, the junction kept 4 bases outside the gene matches. Germline CDR1 is MGHRA and CDR2 is YSYEKL. Material for sequencing was naive CD4+ T cells from blood. The sequence came from a woman aged 18-29 years in good health. The chain uses TRBV4-1 and TRBJ2-7, with 9 bases identical to TRBD2. This CDR3 is CASSQVAGGVYEQYF. DNA for the CDR3: TGCGCCAGCAGCCAAGTTGCGGGAGGGGTCTACGAGCAGTACTTC.